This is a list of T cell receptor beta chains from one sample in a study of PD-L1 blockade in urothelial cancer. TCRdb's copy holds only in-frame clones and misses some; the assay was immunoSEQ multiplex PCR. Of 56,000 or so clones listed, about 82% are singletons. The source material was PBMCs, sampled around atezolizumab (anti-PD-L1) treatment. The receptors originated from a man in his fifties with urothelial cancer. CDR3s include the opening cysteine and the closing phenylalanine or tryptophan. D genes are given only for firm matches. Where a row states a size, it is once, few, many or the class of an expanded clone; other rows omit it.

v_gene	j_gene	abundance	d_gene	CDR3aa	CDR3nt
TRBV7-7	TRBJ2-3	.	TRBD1	CASSPLTGSRTDTQYF	TGTGCTAGCAGTCCCCTGACAGGGTCGCGCACAGATACGCAGTATTTT
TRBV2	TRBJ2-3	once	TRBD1	CASRAPGQGISDTQYF	TGTGCCAGCAGAGCTCCGGGACAGGGAATTTCAGATACGCAGTATTTT
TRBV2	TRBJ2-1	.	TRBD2	CASSVSTSGIYEQFF	TGTGCCAGCAGTGTTAGCACTAGCGGGATCTATGAGCAGTTCTTC
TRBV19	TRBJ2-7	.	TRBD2	CASSIASSGSYEQYF	TGTGCCAGTAGTATCGCGTCTAGCGGGAGTTACGAGCAGTACTTC
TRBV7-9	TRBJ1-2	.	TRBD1	CASSLGTGNIRAYGYTF	TGTGCCAGCAGCCTCGGGACAGGGAATATTAGGGCCTATGGCTACACCTTC
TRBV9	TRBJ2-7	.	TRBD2	CASSARGLAGVNEQYF	TGTGCCAGCAGCGCGAGGGGACTAGCGGGAGTAAACGAGCAGTACTTC
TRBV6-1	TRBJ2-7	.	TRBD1	CASSRDRYNYEQYF	TGTGCCAGCAGTAGGGACAGATATAACTACGAGCAGTACTTC
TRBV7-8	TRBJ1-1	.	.	CASSLRELMNTEAFF	TGTGCCAGCAGCTTAAGGGAGTTAATGAACACTGAAGCTTTCTTT
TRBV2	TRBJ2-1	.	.	CASTPRKKDFSHREQFF	TGTGCCAGCACTCCCCGAAAAAAGGACTTCTCACATCGGGAGCAGTTCTTC
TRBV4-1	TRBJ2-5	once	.	CASSQGAEGRTQYF	TGCGCCAGCAGCCAAGGGGCGGAGGGACGGACCCAGTACTTC
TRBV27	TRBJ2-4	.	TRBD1	CASSHGTGITLRGKNIQYF	TGTGCCAGCAGCCACGGGACAGGGATTACCCTCCGAGGCAAAAACATTCAGTACTTC
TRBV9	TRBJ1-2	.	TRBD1	CASSVGTGQEERVRGYTF	TGTGCCAGCAGCGTAGGGACGGGACAGGAAGAACGGGTTCGTGGCTACACCTTC
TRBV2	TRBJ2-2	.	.	CASRLWTENTGELFF	TGTGCCAGCAGACTCTGGACAGAGAACACCGGGGAGCTGTTTTTT
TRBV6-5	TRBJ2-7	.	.	CASHSSGEQYF	TGTGCCAGCCACTCGTCCGGGGAGCAGTACTTC
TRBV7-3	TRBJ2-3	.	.	CASSRDSSTDTQYF	TGTGCCAGCAGCCGGGACTCTAGCACAGATACGCAGTATTTT
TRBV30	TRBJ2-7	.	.	CAWSMRLAYEQYF	TGTGCCTGGAGTATGAGACTAGCCTACGAGCAGTACTTC
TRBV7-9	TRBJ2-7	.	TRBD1	CASSTGRGQHSYEQYF	TGTGCCAGCAGCACTGGACGGGGACAGCACTCCTACGAGCAGTACTTC
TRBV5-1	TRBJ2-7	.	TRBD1	CASSLGQGVGHEQYF	TGCGCCAGCAGCCTGGGACAGGGAGTAGGGCACGAGCAGTACTTC
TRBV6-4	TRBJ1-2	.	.	CASSEGGPYGYTF	TGTGCCAGCAGTGAAGGGGGTCCCTATGGCTACACCTTC
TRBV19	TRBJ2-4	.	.	CASSPPQGKNIQYF	TGTGCCAGTAGTCCCCCCCAGGGCAAAAACATTCAGTACTTC
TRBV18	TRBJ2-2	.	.	CASSPGTTNTGELFF	TGTGCCAGCTCACCCGGGACAACTAACACCGGGGAGCTGTTTTTT
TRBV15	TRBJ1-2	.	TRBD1	CATSAGTVKANYGYTF	TGTGCCACCAGCGCCGGGACAGTCAAAGCTAACTATGGCTACACCTTC
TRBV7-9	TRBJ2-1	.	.	CASSPTSSNEQFF	TGTGCCAGCAGCCCGACTAGTTCCAATGAGCAGTTCTTC
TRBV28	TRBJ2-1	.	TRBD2	CASSLTSGGRGQFF	TGTGCCAGCAGTTTAACGTCAGGCGGGAGGGGGCAGTTCTTC
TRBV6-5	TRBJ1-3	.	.	CASGRGRNTIYF	TGTGCCAGCGGTCGGGGAAGAAACACCATATATTTT
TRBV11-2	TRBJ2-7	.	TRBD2	CASSLGLAGVYEQYF	TGTGCCAGCAGCTTAGGACTAGCGGGAGTGTACGAGCAGTACTTC
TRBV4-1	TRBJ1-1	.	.	CASSPGLGNTEAFF	TGCGCCAGCAGCCCGGGTCTGGGGAACACTGAAGCTTTCTTT
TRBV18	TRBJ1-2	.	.	CASSTGGAHASGYTF	TGTGCCAGCTCAACGGGCGGGGCCCACGCTTCTGGCTACACCTTC
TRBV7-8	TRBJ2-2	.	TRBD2	CASSSPETSGRSGELFF	TGTGCCAGCAGCTCCCCCGAGACTAGCGGGAGATCCGGGGAGCTGTTTTTT
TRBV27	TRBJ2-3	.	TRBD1	CASSGPTGVRYTDTQYF	TGTGCCAGCTCCGGCCCAACAGGGGTGAGATACACAGATACGCAGTATTTT
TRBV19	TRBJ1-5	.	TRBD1	CASSIRDSTTSNQPQHF	TGTGCCAGTAGTATCAGGGACAGCACCACTAGCAATCAGCCCCAGCATTTT
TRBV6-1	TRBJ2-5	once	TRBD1	CASDRGAETQYF	TGTGCCAGTGACAGGGGGGCAGAGACCCAGTACTTC
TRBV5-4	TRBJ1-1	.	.	CARGEEKAFF	TGTGCCAGGGGGGAGGAGAAAGCTTTCTTT
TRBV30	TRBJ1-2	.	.	CAWSVTDYGYTF	TGTGCCTGGAGTGTAACAGACTATGGCTACACCTTC
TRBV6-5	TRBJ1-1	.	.	CASSPGNTEAFF	TGTGCCAGCAGCCCCGGGAACACTGAAGCTTTCTTT
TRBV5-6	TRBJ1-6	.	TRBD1	CASSFLLGQGANSPLHF	TGTGCCAGCAGCTTCTTGTTGGGACAGGGGGCGAATTCACCCCTCCACTTT
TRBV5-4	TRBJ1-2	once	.	CASSLDRGNYGYTF	TGTGCCAGCAGCTTGGATAGGGGTAACTATGGCTACACCTTC
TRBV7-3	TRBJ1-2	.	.	CASSLEGTLNF	TGTGCCAGCAGCTTAGAAGGGACTCTTAACTTC
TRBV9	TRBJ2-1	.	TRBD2	CASSGSLSGSSYNEQFF	TGTGCCAGCAGCGGCTCCCTTAGCGGGAGCTCCTACAATGAGCAGTTCTTC
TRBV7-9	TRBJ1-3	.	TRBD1	CASSLGLGTGTFSGNTIYF	TGTGCCAGCAGCTTAGGACTGGGGACAGGGACCTTCTCTGGAAACACCATATATTTT
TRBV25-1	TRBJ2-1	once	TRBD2	CASSELGSGKVNEQFF	TGTGCCAGCAGTGAGCTGGGGAGCGGGAAGGTCAATGAGCAGTTCTTC
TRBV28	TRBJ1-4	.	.	CASSLGGTRDEKLFF	TGTGCCAGCAGTTTGGGTGGGACACGGGATGAAAAACTGTTTTTT
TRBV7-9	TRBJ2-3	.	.	CASSPLGGAVSTDTQYF	TGTGCCAGCAGCCCACTAGGGGGAGCGGTATCCACAGATACGCAGTATTTT
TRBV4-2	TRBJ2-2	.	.	CASSQVGGSEGRLGELFF	TGTGCCAGCAGCCAAGTTGGGGGGAGCGAGGGGAGACTCGGGGAGCTGTTTTTT
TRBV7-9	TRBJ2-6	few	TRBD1	CASSWTGITSGANVLTF	TGTGCCAGCAGCTGGACAGGGATTACGTCTGGGGCCAACGTCCTGACTTTC
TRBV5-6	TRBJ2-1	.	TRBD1	CASSSSGTGISYNEQFF	TGTGCCAGCAGCTCCTCCGGGACAGGGATATCCTACAATGAGCAGTTCTTC
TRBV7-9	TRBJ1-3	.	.	CASRDPPGSPGNTIYF	TGTGCCAGCAGAGACCCCCCAGGCTCGCCGGGAAACACCATATATTTT
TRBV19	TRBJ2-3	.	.	CASSPTSDTQYF	TGTGCCAGTAGTCCCACATCAGATACGCAGTATTTT